The present T cell receptor beta chain was sequenced within a study of cytomegalovirus exposure and HLA in healthy donors. This clone occurred once. A multiplex PCR was run with 60 Vbeta primers and 13 Jbeta primers. The method was immunoSEQ multiplex PCR; TCRdb's version includes in-frame clones alone and lacks a portion of them. Among just over 200,000 clones listed, approximately 80% were seen once. The specimen was PBMCs. The source of this sequence is a man between 45 and 60 years old in good health and CMV-seronegative.

The CDR3: CASSQDHRGPYGYTF. In DNA form, the CDR3 reads TGCGCCAGCAGCCAAGATCACAGGGGGCCATATGGCTACACCTTC. The chain couples TRBV4-1 to TRBJ1-2, with 9 bases matching TRBD1. CDR1 MGHRA and CDR2 YSYEKL come from the germline V gene. J was trimmed by 5 bases and V by 0 bases; bases with no gene match: 4. The CDR3 has 15 amino acids.